The clone carrying this T cell receptor (beta chain) was detected only a few times. What it binds is unknown. The data are from a study of T cells after yellow fever vaccination. Study results and caveats: Relatively few clonotypes were ones that appeared in both CD4 and CD8 compartments. A faster peak, day 5 versus 15, was reached by the weaker secondary response. Among primary-vaccination clones, most reappeared after the booster, at 95% to 96% for CD4 and about 90% for CD8.

Synthesis of TCR cDNA relied on 5'RACE template switching, which attached a universal primer site and UMIs. A single record per CDR3 protein comes from TCRdb applying MiXCR to the 5' RACE reads. The sample consists of under 150,000 distinct CDR3 sequences, roughly 8% of them appearing once. The V end was cut by 2 bases, the J end by 0 bases, with 11 bases between. The germline CDR1 and CDR2 sequences are LGHDT and YNNKEL (reference sequence). The CDR3 totals 15 residues. This chain connects TRBV3-1 to TRBJ2-7, with D perhaps TRBD1 or TRBD2 (5 bases each). This TCR was sampled from a man in his thirties or forties who received the YFV17D yellow fever vaccine. Sequenced material: CD4+ T cells sorted from PBMCs, taken 5 days after the yellow fever booster vaccination. The CDR3 protein is CASSQPVGDSYEQYF. DNA of the CDR3: TGTGCCAGCAGCCAACCTGTGGGGGACTCCTACGAGCAGTACTTC.